The sequence of this TCR beta chain was determined in a study of tumor-infiltrating lymphocytes in primary liver carcinoma. Looking at the study overall: The tumors, T1-T3 N0M0 lesions, were roughly 4.2 to 11 cm across. Study outcomes and limitations: The study found a significantly higher top-250-clone fraction in tumors than in blood (p = 0.039).

The length of the CDR3 is 18 residues. V dropped 5 bases and J dropped 7; count of bases not matched to a gene: 20. Germline V CDR1 and CDR2: SGHAT, FQNNGV. Synthesis of TCR beta cDNA was carried out from 500 ng total RNA with a constant-region primer. It was through three nested multiplex PCR rounds of slightly modified ARM-PCR that TCR beta libraries arose. Two initial PCR rounds of around 10 cycles each paired TRBV1-TRBV30 forward primers with a C-beta reverse primer. TCRdb re-derived calls from the multiplex PCR reads in MiXCR, one entry per CDR3 protein. The sample lists around 330,000 distinct CDR3 sequences; 55% to 65% were seen once. This clonotype was recorded only once. Its antigen is unknown. RNA isolated from unsorted whole blood supplied the blood RNA, with germline DNA also extracted. With chronic HBV infection, the patients were also treatment-naive. Around 4 milliliters of peripheral blood were drawn presurgically.

The sequenced sample was peripheral blood. The receptor was isolated from a man aged 40-49 years with primary liver carcinoma and hepatitis B virus infection. The chain uses TRBV11-2 and TRBJ2-1, with 7 nucleotides matching TRBD2. The CDR3, as DNA: TGTGCCAGCAGCCCCAAGCTACCACTAGCGCTCGAGGGGAATGAGCAGTTCTTC. Its translation: CASSPKLPLALEGNEQFF.